This T cell receptor (beta chain) was sequenced during a study of blood T cell repertoires in COVID-19. Methods used by the authors: Researchers report that nucleated cell counts were estimated from reference gene primer amplification. Method: immunoSEQ multiplex PCR; TCRdb's copy keeps in-frame clones and lacks some. V, J and clone size were drawn from that table, and D and trimming were deduced from the DNA. The table shows 200,000 or so clones, with around 85% occurring only once. This CDR3 is 15 amino acids long. Per germline, CDR1 LNHDA and CDR2 SQIVND (reference sequence). The V gene end was trimmed by 4 bases and the J gene end by 2 bases; junction bases not matched to a gene: 3.

The chain carries TRBV19 and TRBJ2-1; 9 bases are a match to TRBD1. The receptor comes from a man in his sixties with COVID-19, enrolled during active disease. The sequencing sample was made of peripheral blood. DNA of the CDR3: TGTGCCAGTAGTAGACAGGGGGTGACCTACAATGAGCAGTTCTTC. It encodes CASSRQGVTYNEQFF.